The rows below give T cell receptor beta chains drawn from one sample of a study of blood T cell repertoires in COVID-19. The method was immunoSEQ multiplex PCR; TCRdb's version includes in-frame clones alone and lacks a portion of them. The sample lists tens of thousands of clones, 75% to 85% occurring once. The sequencing sample was made of peripheral blood. The receptors were gathered from a human donor in a cohort sampled during active COVID-19. Both conserved end residues are part of each CDR3. The order of the fields is clone size, V gene, D gene, J gene, CDR3 DNA, CDR3 protein. D genes are given only for firm matches. The size of a clone is reported for some rows only, either as once, few or many, or as a class for expanded clones.

size: NA
V: TRBV28
D: TRBD1
J: TRBJ2-4
DNA: TGTGCCAGCAGTGTCCCCCAGGGGGACAAAAACATTCAGTACTTC
CDR3: CASSVPQGDKNIQYF

size: NA
V: TRBV4-2
D: TRBD1
J: TRBJ2-5
DNA: TGTGCCAGCAGCCAAGACTACAGGGGACAAGAGACCCAGTACTTC
CDR3: CASSQDYRGQETQYF

size: NA
V: TRBV5-1
D: NA
J: TRBJ1-2
DNA: TGCGCCAGCAGCTTGGCCGTAGCGGTCTATGGCTACACCTTC
CDR3: CASSLAVAVYGYTF

size: NA
V: TRBV18
D: TRBD2
J: TRBJ2-6
DNA: TGTGCCAGCTCCCGGGGGGAGGGGGCCAACGTCCTGACTTTC
CDR3: CASSRGEGANVLTF

size: NA
V: TRBV30
D: TRBD2
J: TRBJ2-7
DNA: TGTGCCTGGAACAGCCTACTAGCGGGACCCTACGAGCAGTACTTC
CDR3: CAWNSLLAGPYEQYF

size: NA
V: TRBV6-6
D: NA
J: TRBJ2-1
DNA: TGTGCCAGCAGTTACGAGGTGTGGCAGTTCTTC
CDR3: CASSYEVWQFF

size: NA
V: TRBV30
D: TRBD1
J: TRBJ2-6
DNA: TGTGCCTGGAGTGTAGGGACAGGGGGAACCGTCCTGACTTTC
CDR3: CAWSVGTGGTVLTF

size: few
V: TRBV18
D: NA
J: TRBJ1-1
DNA: TGTGCCAGCTCATATCTAGGAGGGTCTGAAGCTTTCTTT
CDR3: CASSYLGGSEAFF

size: NA
V: TRBV4-1
D: NA
J: TRBJ2-1
DNA: TGCGCCAGCAGCTCACCCCCAACCGGGAATGAGCAGTTCTTC
CDR3: CASSSPPTGNEQFF

size: once
V: TRBV18
D: NA
J: TRBJ1-1
DNA: TGTGCCAGCTCACCAGGGGGAGGCAGTGAAGCTTTCTTT
CDR3: CASSPGGGSEAFF

size: medium-sized
V: TRBV4-3
D: TRBD2
J: TRBJ2-3
DNA: TGCGCCAGCAGCCATTCCCTCCAGCGGGACTCAGATACGCAGTATTTT
CDR3: CASSHSLQRDSDTQYF

size: once
V: TRBV30
D: NA
J: TRBJ1-6
DNA: TGTGCCTGGAGCGCGGATCTGATGGGTGTAAATTCACCCCTCCACTTT
CDR3: CAWSADLMGVNSPLHF

size: few
V: TRBV5-4
D: TRBD1
J: TRBJ2-7
DNA: TGTGCCAGCAGCCCAGGGGGTATCTACGAGCAGTACTTC
CDR3: CASSPGGIYEQYF

size: NA
V: TRBV29-1
D: TRBD1
J: TRBJ2-3
DNA: TGCAGCGTTGAAGGGAGACAGGGCCCAAGAGAAAGAGCCGATACGCAGTATTTT
CDR3: CSVEGRQGPRERADTQYF

size: many
V: TRBV5-4
D: TRBD1
J: TRBJ1-2
DNA: TGTGCCAGCAGGAACAGGGGAACCTATGGCTACACCTTC
CDR3: CASRNRGTYGYTF

size: few
V: TRBV28
D: NA
J: TRBJ1-5
DNA: TGTGCCAGCAGTTTACCCCACGGGTATCAGCCCCAGCATTTT
CDR3: CASSLPHGYQPQHF

size: NA
V: TRBV18
D: TRBD1
J: TRBJ2-2
DNA: TGTGCCAGCTCTATCGGACAGGGGAACACCGGGGAGCTGTTTTTT
CDR3: CASSIGQGNTGELFF

size: NA
V: TRBV3-1/TRBV3-2
D: TRBD2
J: TRBJ2-2
DNA: TGTGCCAGCAGCCAGATTACCGAGCGGGAGTATCGTACCGGGGAGCTGTTTTTT
CDR3: CASSQITEREYRTGELFF

size: NA
V: TRBV12-3/TRBV12-4
D: TRBD1
J: TRBJ1-5
DNA: TGTGCCAGCAGTGTACAGGGGGATCAGCCCCAGCATTTT
CDR3: CASSVQGDQPQHF

size: NA
V: TRBV7-7
D: TRBD2
J: TRBJ2-5
DNA: TGTGCTAGCTTCCATCGACTAGCGGGAGGGCATGAAGAGACCCAGTACTTC
CDR3: CASFHRLAGGHEETQYF

size: NA
V: TRBV27
D: TRBD2
J: TRBJ2-5
DNA: TGTGCCAGCAGCCCACTAGCGGGAGGTAGTGAGACCCAGTACTTC
CDR3: CASSPLAGGSETQYF

size: NA
V: TRBV6-5
D: NA
J: TRBJ2-1
DNA: TGTGCCAGCAGTTACTCTAACTACAATGAGCAGTTCTTC
CDR3: CASSYSNYNEQFF

size: once
V: TRBV28
D: NA
J: TRBJ2-5
DNA: TGTGCCAGCAGTTTACTATCAGGGTATTTCCAAGAGACCCAGTACTTC
CDR3: CASSLLSGYFQETQYF

size: NA
V: TRBV4-2
D: TRBD2
J: TRBJ2-1
DNA: TGTGCCAGCAGCCAAGGGGTTAGCGGGAGCAATGAGCAGTTCTTC
CDR3: CASSQGVSGSNEQFF

size: NA
V: TRBV5-1
D: TRBD1
J: TRBJ2-3
DNA: TGCGCCAGCAGCTCCCGACAGGGGGAAATAAATACGCAGTATTTT
CDR3: CASSSRQGEINTQYF

size: NA
V: TRBV7-3
D: TRBD1
J: TRBJ2-7
DNA: TGTGCCAGCAGCCCAGGGGGTCTGCAGTACTTC
CDR3: CASSPGGLQYF

size: NA
V: TRBV18
D: NA
J: TRBJ1-6
DNA: TGTGCCAGCTCACCGGGACAATATAATTCACCCCTCCACTTT
CDR3: CASSPGQYNSPLHF

size: NA
V: TRBV7-2
D: NA
J: TRBJ2-3
DNA: TGTGCCAGCAGGCGCCATGGGACACCCCTTAGCACAGATACGCAGTATTTT
CDR3: CASRRHGTPLSTDTQYF

size: few
V: TRBV18
D: TRBD1
J: TRBJ2-1
DNA: TGTGCCAGCTCAACCCTGGGACAGGGTAACAATGAGCAGTTCTTC
CDR3: CASSTLGQGNNEQFF

size: NA
V: TRBV18
D: NA
J: TRBJ1-3
DNA: TGTGCCAGCTCGACTTCTGAAGGGGGTGGAAACACCATATATTTT
CDR3: CASSTSEGGGNTIYF

size: NA
V: TRBV5-4
D: NA
J: TRBJ2-3
DNA: TGTGCCAGCAGCCTAGCCAGGATGAGGGGGAACACAGATACGCAGTATTTT
CDR3: CASSLARMRGNTDTQYF

size: NA
V: TRBV7-9
D: TRBD2
J: TRBJ2-3
DNA: TGTGCCAGCAGCTTACTAGCGGGAGGCACAGATACGCAGTATTTT
CDR3: CASSLLAGGTDTQYF

size: NA
V: TRBV27
D: NA
J: TRBJ2-7
DNA: TGTGCCAGCAGTTTAGGAGGGCCCTACGAGCAGTACTTC
CDR3: CASSLGGPYEQYF

size: NA
V: TRBV5-1
D: TRBD2
J: TRBJ2-1
DNA: TGCGCCAGCAGCGCGTTGACTAGCGGTTACAATGAGCAGTTCTTC
CDR3: CASSALTSGYNEQFF

size: NA
V: TRBV28
D: TRBD1
J: TRBJ2-1
DNA: TGTGCCAGCAGGGCATCCGGGACAGAGACTTACAATGAGCAGTTCTTC
CDR3: CASRASGTETYNEQFF

size: once
V: TRBV11-2
D: NA
J: TRBJ2-7
DNA: TGTGCCAGCAGCTTAGCTGCGGACTACTACGAGCAGTACTTC
CDR3: CASSLAADYYEQYF

size: NA
V: TRBV11-2
D: TRBD2
J: TRBJ2-3
DNA: TGTGCCAGCAGCTTACCAGCGGGGACTACAGATACGCAGTATTTT
CDR3: CASSLPAGTTDTQYF

size: NA
V: TRBV30
D: NA
J: TRBJ1-1
DNA: TGTGCCTGGAGTGTACCGTCGGAGGCCACTGAAGCTTTCTTT
CDR3: CAWSVPSEATEAFF

size: NA
V: TRBV10-1
D: NA
J: TRBJ1-1
DNA: TGCGCCAGCAGGAGGCGGACTGAAGCTTTCTTT
CDR3: CASRRRTEAFF

size: NA
V: TRBV19
D: NA
J: TRBJ1-1
DNA: TGTGCCAGTAGTACAGGGTCAGGAAACACTGAAGCTTTCTTT
CDR3: CASSTGSGNTEAFF

size: NA
V: TRBV5-4
D: NA
J: TRBJ1-3
DNA: TGTGCCAGCAGCTTACAGGGAATTGGAAACACCATATATTTT
CDR3: CASSLQGIGNTIYF

size: few
V: TRBV30
D: TRBD1
J: TRBJ1-1
DNA: TGTGCCTGGAGGGGGACAGGGAACACTGAAGCTTTCTTT
CDR3: CAWRGTGNTEAFF

size: NA
V: TRBV19
D: TRBD1
J: TRBJ2-7
DNA: TGTGCCAGTAGTATTGGACAGGGTTACGAGCAGTACTTC
CDR3: CASSIGQGYEQYF

size: NA
V: TRBV3-1/TRBV3-2
D: TRBD2
J: TRBJ2-2
DNA: TGTGCCAGCAGCCAAGTAGCGGGAGTTAACACCGGGGAGCTGTTTTTT
CDR3: CASSQVAGVNTGELFF

size: once
V: TRBV6-1
D: NA
J: TRBJ1-2
DNA: TGTGCCAGCAGTGAATCTCCCAAAGGGGGCTATGGCTACACCTTC
CDR3: CASSESPKGGYGYTF

size: NA
V: TRBV27
D: TRBD2
J: TRBJ2-1
DNA: TGTGCCAGCAGTTTAGAACTTCCGGGACTAGACGCGAATGAGCAGTTCTTC
CDR3: CASSLELPGLDANEQFF

size: few
V: TRBV5-1
D: NA
J: TRBJ2-5
DNA: TGCGCCAGCAGCTTCAACACAGCCACGGAGACCCAGTACTTC
CDR3: CASSFNTATETQYF

size: NA
V: TRBV27
D: TRBD1
J: TRBJ1-1
DNA: TGTGCCAGCAGGCCTACAGGGGTGATGAACACTGAAGCTTTCTTT
CDR3: CASRPTGVMNTEAFF

size: NA
V: TRBV7-2
D: NA
J: TRBJ2-1
DNA: TGTGCCAGCAGCCATAGCTCCTACAATGAGCAGTTCTTC
CDR3: CASSHSSYNEQFF

size: NA
V: TRBV7-2
D: TRBD2
J: TRBJ2-3
DNA: TGTGCCAGCAGCCCCGGGACTAGCGGTGATACGCAGTATTTT
CDR3: CASSPGTSGDTQYF

size: NA
V: TRBV28
D: TRBD1
J: TRBJ1-1
DNA: TGTGCCAGCAGTACTCCCTCCAGGGGGCGCGGAGTTTTCGCTGAAGCTTTCTTT
CDR3: CASSTPSRGRGVFAEAFF